A selection of T cell receptor beta chains follows, all from one sample in a study of tissue T cells after allogeneic stem cell transplantation. Assay: immunoSEQ multiplex PCR; the TCRdb copy retains only in-frame clones and omits some. This sample has 2,800 or so clones, with 55% to 65% found just once. The sequencing here drew on ascending colon tissue, taken at autopsy. These receptor sequences come from a male patient over 55 with steroid-refractory graft-versus-host disease after an allogeneic stem cell transplant. The graft donor may be the source of some T cells. The CDR3 runs from the conserved cysteine through the conserved F or W.

TRBV18,TRBJ2-1,CASSPPTHRKEFF
TRBV4-3,TRBJ2-1,CASSQGLAGGNEQFF
TRBV19,TRBJ1-3,CASKSDFSSGNTIYF
TRBV12-5,TRBJ1-2,CASGLESAPLGGGYTF
TRBV9,TRBJ1-1,CASSVESAVLNTEAFF
TRBV5-5,TRBJ2-5,CASSLDTPRPRETQYF
TRBV11-2,TRBJ1-1,CASSFGANTEAFF
TRBV25-1,TRBJ1-1,CASSERLDSYTEAFF
TRBV7-9,TRBJ2-1,CASSLGGTNEQFF
TRBV7-2,TRBJ2-5,CASSFGRGERETQYF
TRBV11-3,TRBJ2-5,CASSLNQRETQYF
TRBV19,TRBJ2-7,CASSFRGDGTYEQYF
TRBV19,TRBJ1-1,CASSIQGANTEAFF
TRBV6-5,TRBJ2-3,CASSLLAGGSDTQYF
TRBV7-2,TRBJ2-5,CASSRAGTGPETQYF
TRBV4-1,TRBJ1-4,CASSGGGYEKLFF
TRBV6-1,TRBJ2-7,CASSDRQGSFYEQYF
TRBV5-6,TRBJ2-3,CASSPRSGLGTDTQYF